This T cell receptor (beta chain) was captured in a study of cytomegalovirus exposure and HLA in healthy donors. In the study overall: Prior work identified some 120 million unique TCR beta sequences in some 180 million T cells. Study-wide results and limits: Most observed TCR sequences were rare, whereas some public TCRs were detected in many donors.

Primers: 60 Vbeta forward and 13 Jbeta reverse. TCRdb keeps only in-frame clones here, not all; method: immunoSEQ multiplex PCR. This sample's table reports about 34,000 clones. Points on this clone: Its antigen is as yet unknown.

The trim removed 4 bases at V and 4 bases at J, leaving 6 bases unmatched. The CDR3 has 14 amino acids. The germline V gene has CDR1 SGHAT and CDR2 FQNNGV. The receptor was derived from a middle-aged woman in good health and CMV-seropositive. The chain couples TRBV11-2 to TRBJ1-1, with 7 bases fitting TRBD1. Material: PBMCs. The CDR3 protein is CASSSFRGTTEAFF. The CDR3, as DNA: TGTGCCAGCAGCTCATTCAGGGGGACCACTGAAGCTTTCTTT.